This T cell receptor beta chain was retrieved from a study of T cells after yellow fever vaccination. TCRdb called the 5' RACE reads again in MiXCR, with one record for every CDR3 protein. The table includes 100,000 to 150,000 distinct CDR3 sequences, over 12% detected once. The CDR3 contains 17 residues. Trimming took off 1 base at V and 0 bases at J, with 13 bases between the two ends. The material was CD8+ T cells sorted from PBMCs, obtained 5 days after the yellow fever booster vaccination. The TCR was taken from a man younger than 35 who received the YFV17D yellow fever vaccine. The chain employs TRBV12-3 or TRBV12-4 and TRBJ1-3; TRBD1 is a possible D gene (6 bases). CDR3 amino acids: CASSLGDTGGSGNTIYF. The CDR3 bases are TGTGCCAGCAGTTTAGGGGACACAGGAGGCTCTGGAAACACCATATATTTT.